The text below deals with one TCR beta chain. Its matching antigen is unknown. From the RT-PCR reads, TCRdb called clonotypes with MiXCR, one entry per CDR3 protein. The sample comprises 30,000 to 35,000 distinct CDR3 sequences, 60% of which are singletons, and about 4.6% rests with the top ten. This specimen comes from a study of yellow fever vaccine responses in identical twins. Study-level points and caveats: The authors reported partly convergent, partly personalized vaccine responses in identical twins.

From germline, CDR1 is SGHRS and CDR2 YFSETQ. V was shortened by 3 bases and J by 2 bases, with 8 bases between the two germline ends. The CDR3 extends over 13 amino acids. The TCR sequence derives from a woman aged 18-35 years who received the yellow fever vaccine. The specimen was T cells from blood (PBMCs), unsorted or a sorted subset (not recorded which), collected before or after yellow fever vaccination (not recorded which). This chain links TRBV5-1 with TRBJ1-2; D uncertain. In DNA, the CDR3 is TGCGCCAGCAGCTCTGACGGGAACTATGGCTACACCTTC. Its translation: CASSSDGNYGYTF.